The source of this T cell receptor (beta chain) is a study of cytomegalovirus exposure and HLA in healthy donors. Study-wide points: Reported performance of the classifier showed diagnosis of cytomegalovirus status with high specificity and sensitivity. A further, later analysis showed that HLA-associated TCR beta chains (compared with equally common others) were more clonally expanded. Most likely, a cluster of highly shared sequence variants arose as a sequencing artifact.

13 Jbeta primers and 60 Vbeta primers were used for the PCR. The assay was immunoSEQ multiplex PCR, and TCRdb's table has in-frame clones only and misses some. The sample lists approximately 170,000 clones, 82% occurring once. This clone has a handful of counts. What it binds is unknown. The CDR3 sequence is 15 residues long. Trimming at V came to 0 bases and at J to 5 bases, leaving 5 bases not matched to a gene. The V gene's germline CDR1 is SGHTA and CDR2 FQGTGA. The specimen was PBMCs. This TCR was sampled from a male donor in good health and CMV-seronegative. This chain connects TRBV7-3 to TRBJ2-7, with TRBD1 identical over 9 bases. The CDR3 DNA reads TGTGCCAGCAGCTTAACGCCGGGACAGGGTAACGAGCAGTACTTC. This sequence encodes CASSLTPGQGNEQYF.